Following are 9 T cell receptor beta chains from one sample sequenced in a study of blood T cell repertoires in COVID-19. The method was immunoSEQ multiplex PCR; TCRdb's version includes in-frame clones alone and lacks a portion of them. The repertoire includes approximately 270,000 clones, approximately 89% of them detected once, and 2.5% to 3% sits in the top ten. The sequenced material came from PBMCs or T cells enriched from blood (not recorded which). The receptors shown here come from a man aged 35 to 55 who had been exposed to COVID-19.

The CDR3 DNA reads TGTGCCAGCAGCTTATTGACAGGGGGCTCGTTAGATAGTGGCTACACCTTC. This sequence encodes CASSLLTGGSLDSGYTF. The rearrangement uses TRBV11-2 and TRBJ1-2; 10 bases are a match to TRBD1. This CDR3 has 17 residues. The germline V gene has CDR1 SGHAT and CDR2 FQNNGV. V shed 2 bases and J 7 bases; nucleotides not matched to a gene: 13.

The rearrangement uses TRBV27 and TRBJ2-7, with D possibly matching TRBD2 (5 bases). This CDR3 contains 16 residues. Trimming pared 5 bases from V and 0 bases from J, leaving 17 bases between. CDR1 and CDR2 from the germline V gene are MNHEY and SMNVEV (reference sequence). Here the CDR3 DNA reads TGTGCCAGCAGTCCTTCGGGATGGGAGAGCTCCTACGAGCAGTACTTC. Its translation is CASSPSGWESSYEQYF.

CDR3 nucleotide sequence: TGTGCCAGCATCCCGGGCGGGACAGGGAGTCAGCCCCAGCATTTT. Protein sequence: CASIPGGTGSQPQHF. This chain uses TRBV6-2 or TRBV6-3 with TRBJ1-5; TRBD1 aligns across 9 bases. The CDR3 spans 15 residues. CDR1 is MNHEY, CDR2 SVGEGT, per germline. With 7 bases clipped from V and 6 bases from J, the junction kept 10 bases outside the gene matches.

CDR3 loop: CASSSGWTSGELTTGELFF. The DNA of the CDR3 is TGTGCCAGCAGCTCAGGGTGGACTAGCGGGGAACTGACAACCGGGGAGCTGTTTTTT. V and J are TRBV9 and TRBJ2-2, with 12 nucleotides matching TRBD2. The CDR3 is 19 amino acids. Trimming removed 4 bases from V and 5 bases from J; junction bases left unmatched: 15. Germline V gene lookup returns CDR1 SGDLS and CDR2 YYNGEE.

The chain employs TRBV11-3 and TRBJ2-7; a possible D gene is TRBD2 (6 bases). Trimming left V 5 bases short and J 2 bases short, with 13 bases between. The CDR3 has 14 residues. Germline V gene data show CDR1 as SGHNT and CDR2 as YENEEA. Here the CDR3 reads CASSLWEEAYEQYF. The CDR3 coding sequence is TGTGCCAGCAGCCTGTGGGAGGAAGCCTACGAGCAGTACTTC.

CDR3 loop: CASSQGTGSGAEQYF. The CDR3 nucleotides are TGCGCCAGCAGCCAAGGAACAGGGAGTGGCGCCGAGCAGTACTTC. The V and J genes are TRBV4-3 and TRBJ2-7; weak D call: TRBD1 (6 bases). Trimming took 1 base from V and 6 from J, leaving 16 bases between them. Germline CDR1 reads LGHNA; CDR2 reads YSLEER. The CDR3 length is 15 residues.

The V call is TRBV2, the J call TRBJ1-5; D unresolved. The V end was cut by 7 bases, the J end by 3 bases, with 10 bases between. The germline V gene encodes CDR1 SNHLY and CDR2 FYNNEI. This CDR3 spans 13 amino acids. CDR3 coding DNA: TGTGCCAGCAAACGGACTTTCAATCAGCCCCAGCATTTT. It yields the protein CASKRTFNQPQHF.

The chain combines TRBV5-4 with TRBJ1-1, with 8 bases aligning to TRBD1. Germline loops: CDR1 SGHNT, CDR2 YYREEE (reference sequence). The length of the CDR3 is 15 residues. V was clipped by 4 bases and J by 0 bases; unmatched bases: 5. In nucleotides, the CDR3 is TGTGCCAGCAGCCCTCGACAGGGGTTGAACACTGAAGCTTTCTTT. Translating gives CASSPRQGLNTEAFF.

The gene calls are TRBV27 and TRBJ2-1, with D tentatively TRBD1 (6 bases). This CDR3 contains 12 residues. CDR1 is MNHEY and CDR2 is SMNVEV in the germline V gene (reference sequence). Trimming removed 2 bases at V and 7 bases at J, with 6 bases between. This chain's CDR3 is CASSLQGNEQFF. As DNA, the CDR3 is TGTGCCAGCAGTTTACAGGGGAATGAGCAGTTCTTC.